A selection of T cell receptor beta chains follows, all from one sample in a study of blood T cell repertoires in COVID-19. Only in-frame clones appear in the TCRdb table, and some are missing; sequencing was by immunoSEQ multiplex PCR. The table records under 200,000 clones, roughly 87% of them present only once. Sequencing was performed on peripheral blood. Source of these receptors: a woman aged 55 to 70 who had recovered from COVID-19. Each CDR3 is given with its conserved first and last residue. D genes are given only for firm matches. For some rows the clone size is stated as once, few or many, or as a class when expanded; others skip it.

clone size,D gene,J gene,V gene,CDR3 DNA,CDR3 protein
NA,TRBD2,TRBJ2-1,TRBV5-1,TGCGCCAGCAGTCGAACTAGCGGGGGGGTAGGAGATGAGCAGTTCTTC,CASSRTSGGVGDEQFF
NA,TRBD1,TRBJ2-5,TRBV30,TGTGCCTGGAGTCCTTTGACAGGGAGTTTGTCGACCCAGTACTTC,CAWSPLTGSLSTQYF
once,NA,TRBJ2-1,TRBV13,TGTGCCAGCAGCTTACTTTACAATGAGCAGTTCTTC,CASSLLYNEQFF
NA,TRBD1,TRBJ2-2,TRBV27,TGTGCCAGCAGTTTTAAAGGACAGGGCCGATCCGGGGAGCTGTTTTTT,CASSFKGQGRSGELFF
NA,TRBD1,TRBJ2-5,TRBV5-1,TGCGCCAGCAGCTTGGAGGCAGGGGGCGCGCAAGAGACCCAGTACTTC,CASSLEAGGAQETQYF
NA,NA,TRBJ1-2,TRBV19,TGTGCCAGTAGTAACAGGGATTATGGCTACACCTTC,CASSNRDYGYTF
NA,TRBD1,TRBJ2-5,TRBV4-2,TGTGCCAGCAGCCAAGGACAGGGCCCTCAAGAGACCCAGTACTTC,CASSQGQGPQETQYF
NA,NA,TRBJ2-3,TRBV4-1,TGCGCCAGCAGCCAAGATGTTATGGATACGCAGTATTTT,CASSQDVMDTQYF
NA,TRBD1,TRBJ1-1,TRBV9,TGTGCCAGCAGCGTGACAGGGACCACTGAAGCTTTCTTT,CASSVTGTTEAFF
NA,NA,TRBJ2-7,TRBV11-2,TGTGCCAGCAGCTTAAACGGGGGTGAGCAGTACTTC,CASSLNGGEQYF
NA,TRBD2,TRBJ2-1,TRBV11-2,TGTGCCAGCAGCTTACTAGCGGGGGGGCTCAATGAGCAGTTCTTC,CASSLLAGGLNEQFF
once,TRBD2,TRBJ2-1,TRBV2,TGTGCCAGCAGCCCTCTAGCGGGGGGTGGGTACAATGAGCAGTTCTTC,CASSPLAGGGYNEQFF
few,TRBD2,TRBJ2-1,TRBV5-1,TGCGCCAGCAGCTTAGGTAGCGGGGGGGCTGAGGACAATGAGCAGTTCTTC,CASSLGSGGAEDNEQFF
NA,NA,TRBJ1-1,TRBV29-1,TGCAGCGTTGAAAGGGAGATGAACACTGAAGCTTTCTTT,CSVEREMNTEAFF
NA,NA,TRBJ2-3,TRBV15,TGTGCCACCAGCAGAGAGCTGTCTAGCGTTTCAGATACGCAGTATTTT,CATSRELSSVSDTQYF
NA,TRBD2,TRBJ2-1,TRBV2,TGTGCCAGCAGGAGCGGGGGGTCCTACAATGAGCAGTTCTTC,CASRSGGSYNEQFF
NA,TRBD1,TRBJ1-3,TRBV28,TGTGCCAGCAGTATCCACTCGACAGGGGGCCCTGGAAACACCATATATTTT,CASSIHSTGGPGNTIYF
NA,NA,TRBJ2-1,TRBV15,TGTGCCACCAGCAGAGATCGGCTAGTAAATGAGCAGTTCTTC,CATSRDRLVNEQFF
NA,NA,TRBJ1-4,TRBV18,TGTGCCAGCTCACCTCAAACAGCTGCAACTAATGAAAAACTGTTTTTT,CASSPQTAATNEKLFF
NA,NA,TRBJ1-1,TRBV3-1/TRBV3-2,TGTGCCAGCAGCCACGCCAGGGCAAGGACTGAAGCTTTCTTT,CASSHARARTEAFF
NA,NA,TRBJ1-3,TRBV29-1,TGCAGCGCCCCGGGGCGGGGCAGACGCTCTGGAAACACCATATATTTT,CSAPGRGRRSGNTIYF
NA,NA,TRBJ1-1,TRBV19,TGTGCCAGTAGTATAGCGGCAAGAGGGAACACTGAAGCTTTCTTT,CASSIAARGNTEAFF
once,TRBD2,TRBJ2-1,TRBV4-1,TGCGCCAGCAGCCAAGGGCTAGCGGGGGCCCCCAATGAGCAGTTCTTC,CASSQGLAGAPNEQFF
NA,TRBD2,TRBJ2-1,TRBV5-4,TGTGCCAGCAGCAGGGGACTAGCCCCCGCTAATGAGCAGTTCTTC,CASSRGLAPANEQFF
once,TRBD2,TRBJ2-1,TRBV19,TGTGCCAGTAGTATCCGTAGTAGCGGGGGCCACAATGAGCAGTTCTTC,CASSIRSSGGHNEQFF